Each of the 23 T cell receptor beta chains below was sequenced from the same sample in a study of T cell responses to AZD1222 COVID-19 vaccine. Assay: immunoSEQ multiplex PCR; the TCRdb copy retains only in-frame clones and omits some. The table lists 250,000 to 300,000 clones, about 94% of them singletons. The sequencing here drew on peripheral blood, taken 28 days after the second AZD1222 dose. These receptors originate from an adult who received the AZD1222 COVID-19 vaccine.

V is TRBV30 and J is TRBJ1-2; D gene uncertain. The CDR3 spans 12 residues. The V end was cut by 0 bases, the J end by 8 bases, with 10 bases between. Germline CDR1 reads GTSNPN; CDR2 reads SVGIG (reference sequence). This CDR3 reads CAWSVSQQGYTF. Here the CDR3 DNA reads TGTGCCTGGAGTGTGTCCCAGCAGGGCTACACCTTC.

This clone came up once. The chain employs TRBV7-6 and TRBJ1-1; no clear D. Per germline, CDR1 SGHVS and CDR2 FNYEAQ. V was pared by 1 base and J by 7 bases, with 16 bases between. CDR3 length: 15 residues. This chain's CDR3 is CASSLDGWGRVEAFF. For the CDR3, the DNA is TGTGCCAGCAGCTTAGATGGCTGGGGTCGGGTTGAAGCTTTCTTT.

This clone appeared once. The rearrangement joins TRBV7-2 to TRBJ2-7; 7 nucleotides agree with TRBD1. V gave up 1 base and J gave up 4 bases; unmatched junction bases: 4. This CDR3 comprises 14 residues. Germline V lookup: CDR1 SGHTA, CDR2 FQGNSA. The CDR3 loop reads CASSLEDRLYEQYF. Here the CDR3 DNA reads TGTGCCAGCAGCTTAGAGGACAGGTTATACGAGCAGTACTTC.

The chain uses TRBV6-5 and TRBJ1-1; D possibly corresponds to TRBD1 (5 bases). V lost 8 bases and J lost 0, with 10 bases in between. The CDR3 totals 13 residues. Germline V gene data show CDR1 as MNHEY and CDR2 as SVGAGI. The CDR3 coding sequence is TGTGCCAGCGTGAGGGGAATGAACACTGAAGCTTTCTTT. Protein: CASVRGMNTEAFF.

This clone has only a few counts. This chain links TRBV6-2 or TRBV6-3 with TRBJ2-2; a weak D match, TRBD2 (5 bases). With 6 bases removed from V and 7 bases from J, the gap between germline ends came to 6 bases. The CDR3 length is 11 residues. Looked up from germline, CDR1 is MNHEY and CDR2 is SVGEGT. Here the CDR3 reads CASSRDGELFF. The CDR3, as DNA: TGTGCCAGCAGCCGGGACGGGGAGCTGTTTTTT.

The chain is built from TRBV27 and TRBJ2-1, with D possibly matching TRBD1 (6 bases). The CDR3 runs 15 residues. The V end lost 5 bases, the J end lost 10 bases, and 21 bases lay between the germline ends. CDR1 and CDR2 from the germline V gene are MNHEY and SMNVEV (reference sequence). The CDR3 nucleotides are TGTGCCAGCAGTCCCCCAGGGGCCGTGGCAGGAGAGCAGTTCTTC. Residues: CASSPPGAVAGEQFF.

This chain joins TRBV7-9 and TRBJ1-4, with 7 bases fitting TRBD1. CDR1 and CDR2 (germline): SEHNR, FQNEAQ (reference sequence). This CDR3 contains 14 residues. The V gene end was trimmed by 5 bases and the J gene end by 8 bases; junction bases not matched to a gene: 8. The CDR3, as DNA: TGTGCCAGCAGCGCGGACAGGATAATAGAAAAACTGTTTTTT. As protein: CASSADRIIEKLFF.

The gene calls are TRBV12-3 or TRBV12-4 and TRBJ1-1; D not certain. The CDR3 contains 13 residues. V lost 3 bases and J lost 5, with 10 bases in between. CDR3 loop: CASSFSLGTEAFF. The CDR3 bases are TGTGCCAGCAGTTTCTCACTGGGAACTGAAGCTTTCTTT.

This chain connects TRBV18 to TRBJ1-5, with D maybe TRBD1 (6 bases). This CDR3 is built from 18 residues. Germline V gene lookup returns CDR1 KGHSH and CDR2 LQKENI. Trimming stripped 3 bases from V and 0 bases from J, with 18 bases between. CDR3 coding DNA: TGTGCCAGCTCACCTCCTTCATGGGGGGCGAATAGCAATCAGCCCCAGCATTTT. It is translated as CASSPPSWGANSNQPQHF.

This chain connects TRBV24-1 to TRBJ1-1, with a possible D match to TRBD1 (5 bases). Deletions cut 9 bases from V and 1 base from J, with 8 bases between. The CDR3 has 12 residues. The germline V gene encodes CDR1 KGHDR and CDR2 SFDVKD. CDR3 nucleotides: TGTGCCACCCGAGGGGAGAACACTGAAGCTTTCTTT. It is translated as CATRGENTEAFF.

V gene TRBV4-1 combines with J gene TRBJ2-7, with D perhaps matching TRBD2 (5 bases). Per germline, CDR1 MGHRA and CDR2 YSYEKL. The CDR3 loop spans 13 amino acids. Trimming pared 1 base from V and 6 bases from J, leaving 10 bases between. CDR3 in DNA: TGCGCCAGCAGCCAAGGCGATGGACTCGAGCAGTACTTC. This sequence encodes CASSQGDGLEQYF.

The rearrangement uses TRBV7-2 and TRBJ2-3, with D possibly matching TRBD1 (6 bases). Germline V gene sequence: CDR1 SGHTA, CDR2 FQGNSA. The CDR3 sequence is 18 residues long. V lost 1 base and J 2 bases, leaving 19 bases between the germline ends. The CDR3 protein is CASSLGRNRDGDTDTQYF. As DNA, the CDR3 is TGTGCCAGCAGCTTAGGAAGAAACAGGGACGGGGACACAGATACGCAGTATTTT.

The rearrangement uses TRBV9 and TRBJ2-5; no reliable D call. This CDR3 has 15 amino acids. Trimming stripped 0 bases from V and 4 bases from J, with 13 bases between. The germline CDR1 and CDR2 sequences are SGDLS and YYNGEE. This CDR3 reads CASSVGGLPGETQYF. The CDR3 DNA follows: TGTGCCAGCAGCGTAGGAGGCCTCCCGGGAGAGACCCAGTACTTC.

The chain combines TRBV5-4 with TRBJ2-3; 8 bases are shared with TRBD1. The CDR3 has 13 residues. The J segment lost 6 bases and the V segment lost 4 bases, leaving 4 bases of the junction unmatched. Germline V gene sequence: CDR1 SGHNT, CDR2 YYREEE (reference sequence). The CDR3 region is CASSQTGGDTQYF. The CDR3 nucleotides are TGTGCCAGCAGCCAAACAGGGGGGGATACGCAGTATTTT.

In this sample, this clone turned up once. The chain is built from TRBV2 and TRBJ1-3; possibly TRBD1 for D (5 bases). Trimming took off 5 bases at V and 2 bases at J, with 28 bases between the two ends. CDR3 length equals 20 residues. Germline CDR1 reads SNHLY; CDR2 reads FYNNEI. The DNA of the CDR3 is TGTGCCAGCAGTAAAGGTTATCCGGGACGGAATTCAGGTCCTGGAAACACCATATATTTT. Its translation: CASSKGYPGRNSGPGNTIYF.

The chain combines TRBV5-1 with TRBJ2-7, with D unclear. With 0 bases removed from V and 4 bases from J, the gap between germline ends came to 11 bases. This CDR3 has 14 amino acids. Per the germline V gene, CDR1 is SGHRS and CDR2 is YFSETQ. CDR3 sequence reads: CASSLGPLSYEQYF. Here the CDR3 DNA reads TGCGCCAGCAGCTTGGGACCCCTTAGTTACGAGCAGTACTTC.

The CDR3 sequence: CASSLLGQESQPQHF. The CDR3 coding sequence is TGTGCCAGCAGTTTATTAGGACAGGAAAGTCAGCCCCAGCATTTT. The genes are TRBV28 and TRBJ1-5, with 7 bases fitting TRBD1. This CDR3 is 15 amino acids long. Germline CDR1 reads MDHEN; CDR2 reads SYDVKM. The junction had 6 bases not matched to a gene; V was cut back by 1 base and J by 6 bases.

The chain's CDR3 is CASSLWGTNNEQFF. The CDR3 nucleotides are TGTGCCAGCAGTTTGTGGGGGACCAACAATGAGCAGTTCTTC. V gene TRBV28 combines with J gene TRBJ2-1, with D possibly being TRBD1 or TRBD2 (5 bases each). The CDR3 extends over 14 amino acids. V shed 3 bases and J shed 5 bases, with 11 bases lying between them. CDR1 is MDHEN and CDR2 is SYDVKM in the germline V gene. Together with reference TRBV28 and TRBJ2-1, the CDR3 gives the full variable domain: DVKVTQSSRYLVKRTGEKVFLECVQDMDHENMFWYRQDPGLGLRLIYFSYDVKMKEKGDIPEGYSVSREKKERFSLILESASTNQTSMYLCASSLWGTNNEQFFGPGTRLTVL.

The chain employs TRBV11-2 and TRBJ2-7, with D hard to call. Trimming shortened V by 8 bases and J by 9 bases, and 17 bases separated the two germline ends. Germline values: CDR1 SGHAT, CDR2 FQNNGV. The CDR3 is made up of 12 amino acids. For the CDR3, the DNA is TGTGCCAGCCTGGCCCAGGTCCCTCCGCAGTACTTC. Translated: CASLAQVPPQYF.

This rearrangement joins TRBV28 to TRBJ1-3; no reliable D call. This CDR3 is built from 14 residues. Trimming left V 1 base short and J 2 bases short, with 6 bases between. Germline loops: CDR1 MDHEN, CDR2 SYDVKM. The CDR3 bases are TGTGCCAGCAGTTTATCGGGAGCTGGAAACACCATATATTTT. This codes for CASSLSGAGNTIYF. The variable domain in full, completed from reference TRBV28 and TRBJ1-3, reads DVKVTQSSRYLVKRTGEKVFLECVQDMDHENMFWYRQDPGLGLRLIYFSYDVKMKEKGDIPEGYSVSREKKERFSLILESASTNQTSMYLCASSLSGAGNTIYFGEGSWLTVV.

CDR3 bases: TGTGCCAGCAGCCACCTTAACCGGGGCCCCTCTGGAAACACCATATATTTT. Translating gives CASSHLNRGPSGNTIYF. The chain recombines TRBV7-6 with TRBJ1-3, with a weak D call TRBD1 (5 bases). V dropped 5 bases and J dropped 0 bases, with 17 bases sitting between them. This CDR3 comprises 17 residues. The V gene's germline CDR1 is SGHVS and CDR2 FNYEAQ.

The V gene is TRBV4-1, the J gene TRBJ2-1; 12 bases are a match to TRBD1. The V and J ends lost 1 base and 2 bases, in that order; junction bases with no gene match: 9. Germline lookup yields CDR1 MGHRA and CDR2 YSYEKL. This CDR3 has 19 residues. For the CDR3, the DNA is TGCGCCAGCAGCCAAGGACCGTTCCGGGACAGGGGGCCCTACAATGAGCAGTTCTTC. This codes for CASSQGPFRDRGPYNEQFF.

The rearrangement links TRBV30 to TRBJ1-2; D not resolved. Trimming pared 0 bases from V and 4 bases from J, leaving 12 bases between. Germline V gene data show CDR1 as GTSNPN and CDR2 as SVGIG (reference sequence). CDR3 length: 14 amino acids. The CDR3 is CAWSVLGPTYGYTF. The CDR3 DNA sequence: TGTGCCTGGAGTGTTTTAGGGCCGACCTATGGCTACACCTTC.